This T cell receptor beta chain was obtained from a study of T cell responses to AZD1222 COVID-19 vaccine. Only in-frame clones appear in the TCRdb table, and some are missing; sequencing was by immunoSEQ multiplex PCR. The sample totals about 140,000 clones; its top ten clones hold 2% to 2.5%. V lost 5 bases and J lost 4, with 15 bases in between. Per germline, CDR1 SGHVS and CDR2 FNYEAQ. This CDR3 is built from 15 residues. A remark on this clone: Its antigen is not identified.

Findings of the study overall: Two AZD1222 doses significantly raised spike-specific TCR breadth and depth over controls. Spike regions recognized by vaccine-associated CD4 TCRs spanned the protein, led by 160-218 and 743-854. Among the donors, most were white British and more were female, and clonal diversity was possibly underestimated. Reports say nearly half of spike-specific TCRs go after unmutated variant regions.

The sequence derives from an adult in good health. This chain uses TRBV7-6 with TRBJ1-3; D is ambiguous. Sequenced input: peripheral blood. In DNA, the CDR3 is TGTGCCAGCAGCCCACAAAATATGTACGGAAACACCATATATTTT. Translated, it gives CASSPQNMYGNTIYF.